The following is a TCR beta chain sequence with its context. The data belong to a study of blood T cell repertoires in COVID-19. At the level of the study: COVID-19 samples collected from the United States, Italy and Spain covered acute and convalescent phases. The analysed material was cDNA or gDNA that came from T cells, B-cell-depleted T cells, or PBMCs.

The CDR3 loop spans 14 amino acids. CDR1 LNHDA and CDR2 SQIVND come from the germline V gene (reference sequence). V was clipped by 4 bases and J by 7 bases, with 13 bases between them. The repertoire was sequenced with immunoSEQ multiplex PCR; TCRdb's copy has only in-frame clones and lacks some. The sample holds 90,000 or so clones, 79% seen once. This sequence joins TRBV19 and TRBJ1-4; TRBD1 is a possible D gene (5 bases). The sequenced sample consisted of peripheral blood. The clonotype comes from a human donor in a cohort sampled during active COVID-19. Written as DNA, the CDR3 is TGTGCCAGTAGTACCAGGGTTGATACTGAAAAACTGTTTTTT. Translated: CASSTRVDTEKLFF.